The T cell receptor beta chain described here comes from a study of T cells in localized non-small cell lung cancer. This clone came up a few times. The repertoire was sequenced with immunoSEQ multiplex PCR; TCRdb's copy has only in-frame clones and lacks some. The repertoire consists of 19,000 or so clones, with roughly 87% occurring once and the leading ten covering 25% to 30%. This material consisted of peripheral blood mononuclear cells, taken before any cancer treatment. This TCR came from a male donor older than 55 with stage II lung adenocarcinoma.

In DNA, the CDR3 is TGTGCCACCGAAGGAGCGGGGGTGGGCACAGATACGCAGTATTTT. Protein: CATEGAGVGTDTQYF. The V and J genes are TRBV6-6 and TRBJ2-3, with 8 positions matching TRBD2. CDR1 is MNHNY and CDR2 is SVGAGI in the germline V gene (reference sequence). Losses at the gene ends were 10 bases for V and 1 base for J; bases not matched to a gene: 10. The CDR3 consists of 15 residues.